Below, 5 T cell receptor beta chains from the same sample are listed, as sequenced in a study of OX40 agonist ivuxolimab in advanced cancers. Clones were sequenced by immunoSEQ multiplex PCR, and TCRdb holds only the in-frame ones, with some missing. The sample holds tens of thousands of clones; roughly 84% are singletons and the top ten take less than 2.5%. Material: CD4+ or CD8+ T cells sorted from blood, obtained in a trial of the OX40 agonist ivuxolimab. All receptors derive from an adult with an advanced solid tumor such as melanoma, head and neck, liver or kidney cancer.

The chain uses TRBV19 and TRBJ1-2; maybe TRBD1 (6 bases). Germline V lookup: CDR1 LNHDA, CDR2 SQIVND (reference sequence). The length of the CDR3 is 13 residues. Trimming removed 0 bases at V and 5 bases at J, with 7 bases between. In DNA, the CDR3 is TGTGCCAGTAGTATAGACAGGGGATATGGCTACACCTTC. It is translated as CASSIDRGYGYTF.

This chain connects TRBV6-1 to TRBJ2-3, with TRBD2 as a possible D gene (6 bases). Germline V gene data show CDR1 as MNHNS and CDR2 as SASEGT. The CDR3 contains 15 residues. V was clipped by 4 bases and J by 3 bases, with 14 bases between them. CDR3 sequence reads: CASSVPPGETDTQYF. The CDR3 nucleotides read TGTGCCAGCAGTGTCCCCCCGGGAGAAACAGATACGCAGTATTTT.

This sequence joins TRBV30 and TRBJ1-2, with 7 bases fitting TRBD1. Trimming at V came to 1 base and at J to 5 bases, leaving 7 bases not matched to a gene. The CDR3 is 14 residues long. Germline assignment: CDR1 GTSNPN and CDR2 SVGIG (reference sequence). CDR3 sequence: CAWSEGGTGYGYTF. For the CDR3, the DNA is TGTGCCTGGAGTGAAGGGGGCACTGGGTATGGCTACACCTTC.

The chain links TRBV2 to TRBJ1-6; weak D call: TRBD1 (6 bases). This CDR3 comprises 13 residues. Deletions cut 8 bases from V and 9 bases from J, with 14 bases between. Germline CDR1 SNHLY, CDR2 FYNNEI. CDR3 bases: TGTGCCAGCTTATTGGACAGAGGTTCACCCCTCCACTTT. Encoded protein: CASLLDRGSPLHF.

J is TRBJ1-5 and V is TRBV10-3; 8 bases are shared with TRBD1. There are 14 residues in the CDR3. The J segment lost 9 bases and the V segment lost 10 bases, leaving 14 bases of the junction unmatched. CDR1 is ENHRY, CDR2 SYGVKD, per germline. CDR3 sequence reads: CASRGTGALGPQHF. CDR3 nucleotides: TGTGCCAGCCGCGGGACAGGAGCGTTAGGGCCCCAGCATTTT.